Listed here are 30 T cell receptor beta chains from one sample, sequenced in a study of technical replicates of blood from several donors. TCRdb keeps only in-frame clones here, not all; method: immunoSEQ multiplex PCR. This table holds 60,000 to 90,000 clones, approximately 93% found once. What was sequenced was T cells isolated from PBMCs. The source is a human donor in good health.

This rearrangement joins TRBV5-6 to TRBJ2-1, with 7 bases that match TRBD2. The CDR3 extends over 15 amino acids. Germline CDR1 and CDR2: SGHDT and YYEEEE. Trimming took 4 bases from V and 8 from J; bases not matched to a gene: 12. The CDR3 protein is CASSLLATIWDEQFF. The CDR3 DNA reads as TGTGCCAGCAGCCTACTAGCGACCATATGGGATGAGCAGTTCTTC.

V and J are TRBV21-1 and TRBJ2-1; the D segment call TRBD2 is taken from the table without a DNA check. TRBV21-1 corresponds to a pseudogene. There are 19 residues in the CDR3. The CDR3 DNA follows: TGTGCCAGCAGCAGAACCGGGACTAGCGGGAGATCGGCATACAATGAGCAGTTCTTC. Its translation: CASSRTGTSGRSAYNEQFF.

The table lists this clone with a count of one. The chain employs TRBV7-2 and TRBJ1-2, with a weak D call TRBD1 (5 bases). This CDR3 is built from 14 residues. The V gene lost 5 bases and the J gene lost 6 bases, with 16 bases spanning the gap. Germline CDR1 is SGHTA and CDR2 is FQGNSA. Written as DNA, the CDR3 is TGTGCCAGCAGCAAGCGTCCCAGGGAGGATGGCTACACCTTC. It encodes CASSKRPREDGYTF.

The gene calls are TRBV10-2 and TRBJ1-5; maybe TRBD1 (6 bases). Deletions cut 6 bases from V and 5 bases from J, with 11 bases between. CDR1 WSHSY and CDR2 SAAADI come from the germline V gene. This CDR3 contains 13 residues. CDR3 residues: CASSPGQYQPQHF. The CDR3 nucleotides are TGCGCCAGCAGCCCTGGACAGTATCAGCCCCAGCATTTT.

This rearrangement joins TRBV9 to TRBJ2-7; D uncertain. Germline V gene lookup returns CDR1 SGDLS and CDR2 YYNGEE. The CDR3 is 13 residues long. With 0 bases removed from V and 3 bases from J, the gap between germline ends came to 7 bases. The CDR3 reads CASSVAPGYEQYF. CDR3 bases: TGTGCCAGCAGCGTAGCTCCGGGCTACGAGCAGTACTTC.

The rearrangement joins TRBV13 to TRBJ2-1; 11 bases fit TRBD2. V gave up 5 bases and J gave up 4 bases; unmatched junction bases: 7. This CDR3 is 16 amino acids long. Looked up from germline, CDR1 is PRHDT and CDR2 is FYEKMQ (reference sequence). CDR3 sequence (DNA): TGTGCCAGCAGCATCTTAGCGGGAGGGAGGTACAATGAGCAGTTCTTC. This translates into CASSILAGGRYNEQFF. Variable domain in full (rest from reference TRBV13 and TRBJ2-1): AAGVIQSPRHLIKEKRETATLKCYPIPRHDTVYWYQQGPGQDPQFLISFYEKMQSDKGSIPDRFSAQQFSDYHSELNMSSLELGDSALYFCASSILAGGRYNEQFFGPGTRLTVL.

The chain recombines TRBV7-9 with TRBJ2-2; TRBD2 agrees at 7 bases. The CDR3 totals 15 residues. V lost 5 bases to trimming and J lost 7 bases; unmatched junction nucleotides: 10. Germline CDR1 SEHNR, CDR2 FQNEAQ (reference sequence). The CDR3 DNA is TGTGCCAGCAGCGAAGGACTAGGAGTGAGCGGGGAGCTGTTTTTT. Translation: CASSEGLGVSGELFF.

V usage is TRBV6-5 and J usage is TRBJ1-4; D unclear. The CDR3 has 15 residues. Germline V gene data show CDR1 as MNHEY and CDR2 as SVGAGI. The V gene lost 4 bases and the J gene lost 8 bases, with 17 bases spanning the gap. CDR3 nucleotide sequence: TGTGCCAGCAGTTTCGGGGTAGAGCGTAGCGAAAAACTGTTTTTT. As protein: CASSFGVERSEKLFF.

V gene TRBV7-2 combines with J gene TRBJ2-5, with 10 bases fitting TRBD2. CDR1 and CDR2 from the germline V gene are SGHTA and FQGNSA. The CDR3 spans 14 residues. V trimming: 4 bases; J trimming: 5 bases; junction bases outside the gene matches: 4. The CDR3 DNA sequence: TGTGCCAGCAGCTCTAGCGGGGGCTCGGAGACCCAGTACTTC. It specifies CASSSSGGSETQYF.

The chain recombines TRBV15 with TRBJ2-2, with 7 nucleotides matching TRBD1. The CDR3 totals 16 residues. Germline CDR1 is LNHNV and CDR2 is YYDKDF (reference sequence). Trimming at V came to 0 bases and at J to 7 bases, leaving 8 bases not matched to a gene. For the CDR3, the DNA is TGTGCCACCAGCAGAGACAGGGGACAGTTCATCGGGGAGCTGTTTTTT. Its protein product is CATSRDRGQFIGELFF.

The chain couples TRBV14 to TRBJ2-7, with 7 bases aligning to TRBD1. The CDR3 contains 13 residues. Trimming took 4 bases from V and 4 from J; bases not matched to a gene: 4. CDR1 is SGHDN, CDR2 FVKESK, per germline. For the CDR3, the DNA is TGTGCCAGCAGCCTGGACAGGTTATACGAGCAGTACTTC. This codes for CASSLDRLYEQYF.

V is TRBV7-9 and J is TRBJ1-2, with D perhaps matching TRBD1 (5 bases). The V and J ends lost 5 bases and 0 bases respectively, with 10 bases between them. CDR1 and CDR2 (germline): SEHNR, FQNEAQ (reference sequence). CDR3 length: 14 residues. The CDR3 nucleotides read TGTGCCAGCAGCATACAGGAAGCTAACTATGGCTACACCTTC. Translating gives CASSIQEANYGYTF.

This chain joins TRBV6-1 and TRBJ1-3; 10 positions match TRBD1. J gave up 4 bases and V 0 bases, and 0 bases lay outside the gene matches. CDR1 is MNHNS, CDR2 SASEGT, per germline. The CDR3 sequence is 15 residues long. In DNA form, the CDR3 reads TGTGCCAGCAGTGAAGCGACAGGGGGCGGAAACACCATATATTTT. Translated, it gives CASSEATGGGNTIYF.

The V call is TRBV10-3, the J call TRBJ2-1; 7 nucleotides align to TRBD1. Looked up from germline, CDR1 is ENHRY and CDR2 is SYGVKD. Trimming took 8 bases from V and 8 from J; bases not matched to a gene: 12. The CDR3 consists of 14 residues. CDR3 nucleotide sequence: TGTGCCATCCGCGGACAGGACTGGAGCGATGAGCAGTTCTTC. This codes for CAIRGQDWSDEQFF.

The genes are TRBV19 and TRBJ2-1; 9 positions agree with TRBD2. V lost 4 bases to trimming and J lost 3 bases; unmatched junction nucleotides: 1. CDR1 is LNHDA, CDR2 SQIVND, per germline (reference sequence). The CDR3 spans 14 residues. CDR3 amino acids: CASSTSGDYNEQFF. CDR3 coding DNA: TGTGCCAGTAGTACTAGCGGGGACTACAATGAGCAGTTCTTC. Full variable domain (missing parts from reference TRBV19 and TRBJ2-1): DGGITQSPKYLFRKEGQNVTLSCEQNLNHDAMYWYRQDPGQGLRLIYYSQIVNDFQKGDIAEGYSVSREKKESFPLTVTSAQKNPTAFYLCASSTSGDYNEQFFGPGTRLTVL.

V and J are TRBV18 and TRBJ2-3; D is perhaps TRBD1 (8 bases). In germline, CDR1 is KGHSH, CDR2 LQKENI. The V gene lost 2 bases and the J gene lost 4 bases, with 16 bases spanning the gap. The CDR3 covers 16 residues. CDR3 DNA sequence: TGTGCCAGCTCACCAAATCGACAGGGGAGGGCAGATACGCAGTATTTT. Translating gives CASSPNRQGRADTQYF.

This rearrangement joins TRBV5-8 to TRBJ1-2; no definite D call. Per germline, CDR1 SGHTS and CDR2 YDEGEE. The CDR3 extends over 15 amino acids. With 4 bases removed from V and 3 bases from J, the gap between germline ends came to 16 bases. CDR3 in amino acids: CASSPLPMADYGYTF. Here the CDR3 DNA reads TGTGCCAGCAGCCCTTTGCCCATGGCCGACTATGGCTACACCTTC.

Details on this clone: Mismatch with germline at one junction end may stem from a read error. The chain recombines TRBV6-5 with TRBJ2-5; 8 nucleotides match TRBD1. The CDR3 runs 13 residues. From germline, CDR1 is MNHEY and CDR2 SVGAGI. CDR3 nucleotide sequence: TGTGCCAGCAGTTACGGCATGACAGGGGAGGTTGACTTC. It is translated as CASSYGMTGEVDF.

V is TRBV5-1 and J is TRBJ1-1, with D perhaps TRBD1 (5 bases). Germline V gene data show CDR1 as SGHRS and CDR2 as YFSETQ. CDR3 length: 14 amino acids. V was shortened by 2 bases and J by 0 bases, with 8 bases between the two germline ends. DNA of the CDR3: TGCGCCAGCAGCTTTGGGGGGATGAACACTGAAGCTTTCTTT. Protein sequence: CASSFGGMNTEAFF.

This rearrangement joins TRBV6-6 to TRBJ2-7; a weak D match, TRBD1 (6 bases). Germline V gene sequence: CDR1 MNHNY, CDR2 SVGAGI (reference sequence). This CDR3 comprises 13 residues. V lost 8 bases and J 4 bases, leaving 15 bases between the germline ends. The CDR3 here is CASPGGGSYEQYF. The CDR3 DNA reads as TGTGCCAGCCCTGGGGGCGGTTCTTACGAGCAGTACTTC.

The chain couples TRBV18 to TRBJ2-1; the match to TRBD2 covers 10 bases. Germline V gives CDR1 KGHSH, CDR2 LQKENI. The CDR3 consists of 16 residues. V lost 0 bases, J lost 4 bases, and 3 bases stayed unmatched. CDR3 nucleotide sequence: TGTGCCAGCTCACCACCCGGGACTAGCGAGTACAATGAGCAGTTCTTC. Translating gives CASSPPGTSEYNEQFF.

This clone was seen more than once but under ten times. This chain uses TRBV7-8 with TRBJ2-1, with 7 bases fitting TRBD2. Trimming cost V 5 bases and J 1 base; bases outside gene matches: 8. Germline-derived CDR1 and CDR2 are SGHVS and FQNEAQ. The CDR3 loop spans 16 amino acids. CDR3 sequence (DNA): TGTGCCAGCAGCCCCAATAGCGGGCTGTCCTACAATGAGCAGTTCTTC. Its translation: CASSPNSGLSYNEQFF.

The chain joins TRBV19 to TRBJ1-5; a possible D gene is TRBD1 (5 bases). Germline V gives CDR1 LNHDA, CDR2 SQIVND (reference sequence). This CDR3 is built from 13 residues. The V and J ends lost 5 bases and 6 bases respectively, with 11 bases between them. The CDR3 reads CASSVDTPQPQHF. In nucleotides, the CDR3 is TGTGCCAGTAGTGTGGACACACCTCAGCCCCAGCATTTT. The full variable domain, rest sourced from reference TRBV19 and TRBJ1-5, is DGGITQSPKYLFRKEGQNVTLSCEQNLNHDAMYWYRQDPGQGLRLIYYSQIVNDFQKGDIAEGYSVSREKKESFPLTVTSAQKNPTAFYLCASSVDTPQPQHFGDGTRLSIL.

This clone was detected once. V gene TRBV19 combines with J gene TRBJ2-2; TRBD2 might be the D (6 bases). Germline V gene data show CDR1 as LNHDA and CDR2 as SQIVND (reference sequence). With 7 bases removed from V and 6 bases from J, the gap between germline ends came to 21 bases. This CDR3 is built from 16 residues. DNA of the CDR3: TGTGCCAGTACCGATTGGGCTGGACTAATCGCCGGGGAGCTGTTTTTT. Protein: CASTDWAGLIAGELFF.

The V call is TRBV28, the J call TRBJ2-2; 8 bases are shared with TRBD1. Germline CDR1 is MDHEN and CDR2 is SYDVKM. V trimming: 8 bases; J trimming: 5 bases; junction bases outside the gene matches: 7. CDR3 length: 14 residues. The CDR3 loop is CASQGQGGTGELFF. CDR3 DNA: TGTGCCAGCCAAGGACAGGGCGGAACCGGGGAGCTGTTTTTT.

The V gene is TRBV18, the J gene TRBJ2-7, with 8 positions matching TRBD2. The J segment lost 6 bases and the V segment lost 6 bases, leaving 4 bases of the junction unmatched. The V gene's germline CDR1 is KGHSH and CDR2 LQKENI. The CDR3 consists of 12 residues. DNA of the CDR3: TGTGCCAGCTCGCCCAGCGGGAGCGAGCAGTACTTC. It translates to CASSPSGSEQYF.

The CDR3, as DNA: TGCGCCAGCAGCTTGAAGGCGGCGAACACCGGGGAGCTGTTTTTT. It translates to CASSLKAANTGELFF. J is TRBJ2-2 and V is TRBV5-1, with unresolved D. Trimming stripped 1 base from V and 0 bases from J, with 7 bases between. This CDR3 has 15 amino acids. From germline, CDR1 is SGHRS and CDR2 YFSETQ.

The chain is built from TRBV7-8 and TRBJ1-5, with D tentatively TRBD1 (5 bases). The CDR3 length is 17 residues. Germline loops: CDR1 SGHVS, CDR2 FQNEAQ. Trimming took 5 bases from V and 2 from J, leaving 19 bases between them. The chain's CDR3 is CASSRGRGGLGNQPQHF. CDR3 DNA sequence: TGTGCCAGCAGCCGTGGGAGGGGAGGATTGGGCAATCAGCCCCAGCATTTT.

The chain links TRBV30 to TRBJ1-1; D call uncertain. The CDR3 has 13 amino acids. CDR1 and CDR2 (germline): GTSNPN, SVGIG (reference sequence). CDR3 DNA: TGTGCTTGTGCCGCTCGGTCTTACACTGAAGCTTTCTTT. Amino acid sequence: CACAARSYTEAFF.

The chain couples TRBV10-1 to TRBJ2-3; 7 nucleotides match TRBD2. Germline lookup yields CDR1 WNHNN and CDR2 SYGVQD (reference sequence). The CDR3 extends over 15 amino acids. V lost 4 bases to trimming and J lost 4 bases; unmatched junction nucleotides: 8. CDR3 loop: CASSGNSGFADTQYF. DNA for the CDR3: TGCGCCAGCAGTGGGAATAGCGGGTTCGCAGATACGCAGTATTTT.